These 25 T cell receptor beta chains originate from one sample sequenced in a study of blood T cell repertoires in COVID-19. Sequenced by immunoSEQ multiplex PCR; TCRdb stores in-frame clones only, minus some. The table has roughly 65,000 clones, roughly nine tenths seen once. The material sequenced was peripheral blood. The receptors shown here come from a woman aged 55-70 years with acute or convalescent COVID-19.

The chain recombines TRBV28 with TRBJ2-5; weak D call: TRBD2 (7 bases). The CDR3 length is 17 residues. The V end lost 7 bases, the J end lost 7 bases, and 28 bases lay between the germline ends. Germline V lookup: CDR1 MDHEN, CDR2 SYDVKM. The CDR3 coding sequence is TGTGCCAGCACTCCCCGGGGGGCGGGTGAGTCCATAGGGACCCAGTACTTC. This codes for CASTPRGAGESIGTQYF.

This clone appeared once. The rearrangement links TRBV10-3 to TRBJ2-7, with 10 bases that match TRBD1. V dropped 6 bases and J dropped 2; count of bases not matched to a gene: 7. This CDR3 region has 15 residues. Germline V gene sequence: CDR1 ENHRY, CDR2 SYGVKD. CDR3 region: CAISEGTGVTYEQYF. The CDR3 bases are TGTGCCATCAGCGAAGGGACAGGGGTAACCTACGAGCAGTACTTC.

Here the CDR3 DNA reads TGTGCCAGCAGCCAAGTCCGCCTAGCGGGGGCCTCAGGGAATGAGCAGTTCTTC. It encodes CASSQVRLAGASGNEQFF. The J gene is TRBJ2-1, the V gene TRBV3-1 (or the pseudogene TRBV3-2), with 10 positions matching TRBD2. In germline, CDR1 is LGHDT, CDR2 YNNKEL (reference sequence). The CDR3 covers 18 residues. V was pared by 1 base and J by 7 bases, with 13 bases of the junction left unmatched.

The J gene is TRBJ2-2, the V gene TRBV28; D is unresolved. The V and J ends lost 3 bases and 0 bases respectively, with 11 bases between them. CDR3 size: 16 residues. The germline CDR1 and CDR2 sequences are MDHEN and SYDVKM. CDR3 in amino acids: CASSFTGPSNTGELFF. In nucleotides, the CDR3 is TGTGCCAGCAGTTTTACGGGTCCCTCGAACACCGGGGAGCTGTTTTTT.

This sequence joins TRBV2 and TRBJ1-2, with D possibly matching TRBD1 (6 bases). Trimming shortened V by 1 base and J by 1 base, and 10 bases separated the two germline ends. The CDR3 consists of 15 residues. Germline-derived CDR1 and CDR2 are SNHLY and FYNNEI. The CDR3 loop is CASSEGTAYNYGYTF. The CDR3 DNA follows: TGTGCCAGCAGTGAAGGGACAGCGTATAACTATGGCTACACCTTC.

This rearrangement joins TRBV15 to TRBJ2-7, with 12 bases aligning to TRBD2. With 0 bases clipped from V and 7 bases from J, the junction kept 7 bases outside the gene matches. The CDR3 length is 16 residues. Germline-derived CDR1 and CDR2 are LNHNV and YYDKDF (reference sequence). The CDR3: CATSRDTSGGIGEQYF. The CDR3 coding sequence is TGTGCCACCAGCAGAGATACTAGCGGGGGGATCGGGGAGCAGTACTTC. Full variable domain (remainder filled in from reference TRBV15 and TRBJ2-7): DAMVIQNPRYQVTQFGKPVTLSCSQTLNHNVMYWYQQKSSQAPKLLFHYYDKDFNNEADTPDNFQSRRPNTSFCFLDIRSPGLGDTAMYLCATSRDTSGGIGEQYFGPGTRLTVT.

The chain couples TRBV7-8 to TRBJ2-3; D might be TRBD2 (5 bases). The CDR3 contains 15 residues. Germline V CDR1 and CDR2: SGHVS, FQNEAQ. Trimming stripped 5 bases from V and 3 bases from J, with 15 bases between. The CDR3 nucleotides read TGTGCCAGCAGCCCAAGAGGCAGGACTACAGATACGCAGTATTTT. This encodes CASSPRGRTTDTQYF.

The chain is built from TRBV30 and TRBJ1-4, with D unclear. Germline loops: CDR1 GTSNPN, CDR2 SVGIG (reference sequence). V gave up 4 bases and J gave up 0 bases, with 15 bases separating them. This CDR3 has 16 amino acids. The CDR3 nucleotides are TGTGCCTGGACGGGATTAGGCGTGGCAACTAATGAAAAACTGTTTTTT. Residues: CAWTGLGVATNEKLFF.

The chain links TRBV12-5 to TRBJ2-6; possibly TRBD1 for D (5 bases). Deletions cut 6 bases from V and 0 bases from J, with 9 bases between. This CDR3 spans 15 amino acids. The germline CDR1 and CDR2 sequences are LGHNT and FRNRAP. The CDR3: CASGREFSGANVLTF. In nucleotides, the CDR3 is TGTGCTAGTGGCAGGGAATTCTCTGGGGCCAACGTCCTGACTTTC.

The chain combines TRBV7-6 with TRBJ2-5; TRBD1 aligns across 12 bases. With V trimmed by 2 bases and J by 5 bases, 6 bases remained unmatched. The CDR3 is made up of 16 amino acids. The V gene's germline CDR1 is SGHVS and CDR2 FNYEAQ. CDR3: CASSLRGQGAHETQYF. CDR3 coding DNA: TGTGCCAGCAGCTTACGGGGACAGGGGGCGCATGAGACCCAGTACTTC.

The V gene is TRBV5-1, the J gene TRBJ2-1, with 13 bases matching TRBD2. Looked up from germline, CDR1 is SGHRS and CDR2 is YFSETQ. The ends lost 2 bases at V and 4 bases at J; junction bases unmatched: 6. CDR3 length equals 17 residues. The CDR3 nucleotides read TGCGCCAGCAGCTTTATTGGACTAGCGGGGGTGTACAATGAGCAGTTCTTC. As protein: CASSFIGLAGVYNEQFF. The entire variable domain, with the rest obtained from reference TRBV5-1 and TRBJ2-1, is as follows: KAGVTQTPRYLIKTRGQQVTLSCSPISGHRSVSWYQQTPGQGLQFLFEYFSETQRNKGNFPGRFSGRQFSNSRSEMNVSTLELGDSALYLCASSFIGLAGVYNEQFFGPGTRLTVL.

V is TRBV15 and J is TRBJ1-2; perhaps TRBD1 as D (6 bases). Trimming pared 0 bases from V and 3 bases from J, leaving 11 bases between. Per the germline V gene, CDR1 is LNHNV and CDR2 is YYDKDF (reference sequence). The CDR3 has 15 amino acids. CDR3 nucleotide sequence: TGTGCCACCAGCAGAGATCTTAACAGGGACTATGGCTACACCTTC. This codes for CATSRDLNRDYGYTF. The full variable domain, with the rest looked up from reference TRBV15 and TRBJ1-2, is DAMVIQNPRYQVTQFGKPVTLSCSQTLNHNVMYWYQQKSSQAPKLLFHYYDKDFNNEADTPDNFQSRRPNTSFCFLDIRSPGLGDTAMYLCATSRDLNRDYGYTFGSGTRLTVV.

The chain uses TRBV15 and TRBJ2-3, with 9 bases that match TRBD1. The V and J ends lost 5 bases and 7 bases, in that order; junction bases with no gene match: 13. The V gene's germline CDR1 is LNHNV and CDR2 YYDKDF (reference sequence). This CDR3 is 16 amino acids long. The CDR3 loop reads CATSVVTGGSHNTQYF. The CDR3 bases are TGTGCCACCAGCGTTGTGACAGGGGGTTCCCACAATACGCAGTATTTT. The full variable domain, its missing parts supplied by reference TRBV15 and TRBJ2-3, is DAMVIQNPRYQVTQFGKPVTLSCSQTLNHNVMYWYQQKSSQAPKLLFHYYDKDFNNEADTPDNFQSRRPNTSFCFLDIRSPGLGDTAMYLCATSVVTGGSHNTQYFGPGTRLTVL.

The chain employs TRBV7-2 and TRBJ1-4; D remains unclear. The ends were cut back, 2 bases at V and 3 bases at J, with 10 bases in the middle. This CDR3 has 15 amino acids. Germline CDR1 SGHTA, CDR2 FQGNSA. As DNA, the CDR3 is TGTGCCAGCAGCTTAATTCAGGCACCTAATGAAAAACTGTTTTTT. Translating gives CASSLIQAPNEKLFF.

The V and J genes are TRBV18 and TRBJ2-2, with a possible D match to TRBD2 (5 bases). Per germline, CDR1 KGHSH and CDR2 LQKENI. V gave up 3 bases and J gave up 1 base, with 9 bases separating them. This CDR3 spans 15 amino acids. The chain's CDR3 is CASSPNAGNTGELFF. Written as DNA, the CDR3 is TGTGCCAGCTCACCCAATGCGGGGAACACCGGGGAGCTGTTTTTT.

V gene TRBV4-2 combines with J gene TRBJ1-5; a possible D gene is TRBD1 (5 bases). The germline V and J ends were trimmed by 4 bases and 6 bases, with 10 bases remaining between them. The V gene's germline CDR1 is LGHNA and CDR2 YNFKEQ. The CDR3 is 13 residues long. The CDR3, as DNA: TGTGCCAGCAGCCCAGGGATGGGTCAGCCCCAGCATTTT. This encodes CASSPGMGQPQHF.

This clone was observed a single time. V and J are TRBV19 and TRBJ2-1; weak D call: TRBD1 (6 bases). CDR1 is LNHDA, CDR2 SQIVND, per germline (reference sequence). The CDR3 spans 12 residues. Trimming stripped 1 base from V and 11 bases from J, with 9 bases between. Here the CDR3 reads CASSIVQGQQFF. CDR3 nucleotides: TGTGCCAGTAGTATAGTACAGGGCCAGCAGTTCTTC. Combining the CDR3 with reference TRBV19 and TRBJ2-1 gives the whole variable domain DGGITQSPKYLFRKEGQNVTLSCEQNLNHDAMYWYRQDPGQGLRLIYYSQIVNDFQKGDIAEGYSVSREKKESFPLTVTSAQKNPTAFYLCASSIVQGQQFFGPGTRLTVL.

This chain links TRBV7-9 with TRBJ1-4; D is perhaps TRBD1 (5 bases). CDR1 is SEHNR and CDR2 is FQNEAQ in the germline V gene (reference sequence). V lost 0 bases, J lost 2 bases, and 7 bases lay in between. The CDR3 runs to 15 residues. The CDR3 protein is CASSLATGTNEKLFF. The DNA of the CDR3 is TGTGCCAGCAGCTTAGCTACAGGCACTAATGAAAAACTGTTTTTT.

The rearrangement links TRBV3-1 (or the pseudogene TRBV3-2) to TRBJ1-1, with 7 bases matching TRBD1. The length of the CDR3 is 12 residues. The V segment lost 3 bases and the J segment 7 bases; nucleotides outside the gene matches: 2. The germline gives CDR1 LGHDT, CDR2 YNNKEL (reference sequence). CDR3 sequence (DNA): TGTGCCAGCAGCCACCGGGACAGTGAAGCTTTCTTT. Its protein product is CASSHRDSEAFF.

This chain links TRBV5-4 with TRBJ2-3, with 9 nucleotides matching TRBD1. The CDR3 is made up of 13 amino acids. The V gene's germline CDR1 is SGHNT and CDR2 YYREEE (reference sequence). Trimming cost V 5 bases and J 4 bases; bases outside gene matches: 2. CDR3 amino acids: CASSRTGADTQYF. CDR3 DNA sequence: TGTGCCAGCAGTCGGACAGGGGCAGATACGCAGTATTTT. The complete variable domain, with remaining parts taken from reference TRBV5-4 and TRBJ2-3, reads ETGVTQSPTHLIKTRGQQVTLRCSSQSGHNTVSWYQQALGQGPQFIFQYYREEENGRGNFPPRFSGLQFPNYSSELNVNALELDDSALYLCASSRTGADTQYFGPGTRLTVL.

The chain joins TRBV5-4 to TRBJ2-1, with 11 positions matching TRBD1. J was trimmed by 2 bases and V by 4 bases; bases with no gene match: 5. The CDR3 consists of 16 residues. Germline CDR1 and CDR2: SGHNT and YYREEE (reference sequence). For the CDR3, the DNA is TGTGCCAGCAGCGAACCGGGACAGGGGGCCTACAATGAGCAGTTCTTC. This gives the protein CASSEPGQGAYNEQFF.

The chain joins TRBV10-3 to TRBJ2-1, with TRBD2 matching 12 bases. CDR1 and CDR2 from the germline V gene are ENHRY and SYGVKD. With 3 bases clipped from V and 8 bases from J, the junction kept 5 bases outside the gene matches. CDR3 length: 15 amino acids. Here the CDR3 DNA reads TGTGCCATCAGTGAACTAGCGGGGGGTGGAGATGAGCAGTTCTTC. It encodes CAISELAGGGDEQFF.

This clone was seen a few times. The V gene is TRBV6-1, the J gene TRBJ1-2; no clear D. V was trimmed by 2 bases and J by 3 bases, leaving 7 bases between them. Germline values: CDR1 MNHNS, CDR2 SASEGT. The CDR3 has 13 amino acids. CDR3 sequence (DNA): TGTGCCAGCAGTGAATCGGGGTACTATGGCTACACCTTC. Translation: CASSESGYYGYTF.

The J gene is TRBJ2-3, the V gene TRBV20-1; D might be TRBD2 (5 bases). The CDR3 has 11 residues. Per germline, CDR1 DFQATT and CDR2 SNEGSKA (reference sequence). V lost 5 bases and J 6 bases, leaving 9 bases between the germline ends. CDR3 sequence (DNA): TGCAGTGCTCCCACTAGGGATACGCAGTATTTT. Protein: CSAPTRDTQYF.

This clone was seen only a few times. The chain joins TRBV21-1 to TRBJ1-3. TRBV21-1 counts as a pseudogene. The CDR3 is 16 residues long. CDR3 DNA sequence: TGTGCCAGCAGCCCGCGAGCGGGAACCTCTGGAAACACCATATATTTT. As protein: CASSPRAGTSGNTIYF.